A selection of T cell receptor beta chains follows, all from one sample in a study of CD4 T cells in relation to SARS-CoV-2 and coronaviruses. Clones were sequenced by immunoSEQ multiplex PCR, and TCRdb holds only the in-frame ones, with some missing. This sample has tens of thousands of clones, with around 67% found just once. Their specific antigens are unknown. Sequencing was done on a sample of CD4+ T cells from PBMCs, cultured in vitro. The receptors shown here come from a human donor in good health. Each CDR3 is given with its conserved first and last residue. The D gene is left open where the match is weak.

d_call v_call cdr3_aa
TRBD2 TRBV3-1/TRBV3-2 CASSQELTSGTNEQYF
TRBD2 TRBV3-1/TRBV3-2 CASSQGVAAGGQGETQYF
. TRBV5-6 CASSLVAGRPGNTIYF
. TRBV2 CASSSREGNQPQHF
. TRBV7-9 CASSLGAGSNEKLFF
TRBD1 TRBV6-2/TRBV6-3 CASSTAGQGTFFGNQPQHF
. TRBV9 CASSVETPAGLYQPQHF
TRBD1 TRBV6-5 CASSSTGGGQPQHF
TRBD1 TRBV7-9 CASSLEDRDSPYEQYF
. TRBV7-2 CASSPPQGLPLHF
. TRBV19 CASSEARQSIYEQYF
. TRBV4-2 CASSQDRGANEKLFF
TRBD1 TRBV29-1 CSVADRADGELFF
TRBD2 TRBV5-1 CASSFSGGAVSYNEQFF
. TRBV3-1/TRBV3-2 CASSQEGRGEQYF
. TRBV7-2 CASSLGVRQETQYF
. TRBV6-5 CASSYPTGTYTGELFF
TRBD2 TRBV19 CASSLEGVFRGALAGGRYNEQFF
TRBD2 TRBV5-1 CASSPLISGEAHTQYF
TRBD2 TRBV7-2 CASSHGASGRSTPYEQYF
. TRBV5-1 CASSLGQIENEQFF
. TRBV18 CASSPRDTSTDTQYF
. TRBV7-2 CASSSYGETQYF
. TRBV7-2 CASSFSTGFNEQFF
. TRBV5-6 CASSSGQWDQPQHF
. TRBV28 CASSLARGVGYTF
TRBD2 TRBV19 CATRQGGETQYF
TRBD1 TRBV6-5 CASSSFGQADTQYF
. TRBV19 CASSITGRNTEAFF
. TRBV7-6 CASSLIQGTGSETLHF
TRBD2 TRBV19 CASSRSGGLLETQYF
TRBD1 TRBV7-9 CASSWGQANTEAFF
. TRBV14 CASSQVVAFF
. TRBV19 CASSKRTEGVNQPQHF
. TRBV6-5 CASSYSGSGRTYEQYF
. TRBV2 CASAVSPSYEQYF
TRBD1 TRBV29-1 CSVSGQGAYEQYF
TRBD2 TRBV5-1 CASSLGTSEGTDTQYF
. TRBV4-2 CASSQDLGADGPQHF
. TRBV20-1 CSAQTGYEQYF
. TRBV5-1 CASSFIVGGTGELFF
. TRBV7-9 CASSSGQEGGYEQYF
. TRBV6-5 CASIYGAGDYGYTF
. TRBV7-7 CASSLGAYNEQFF
. TRBV29-1 CSVEQGSIYGYTF
TRBD1 TRBV2 CASREQGLPNEKLFF
. TRBV18 CASSPNPTGRQSGNTIYF
. TRBV7-3 CASSLSGSTDTQYF
TRBD2 TRBV19 CASSPQRDANIQYF
. TRBV28 CASSPQGKQYF
TRBD2 TRBV2 CASSELAGGPPFF
TRBD1 TRBV25-1 CASSSGTGDFPLHF
TRBD2 TRBV3-1/TRBV3-2 CASSLGTSGVGVPPEQYF
TRBD1 TRBV5-1 CASSTGTGAYEQYF
TRBD1 TRBV7-9 CASSFVGQANRDYGYTF
. TRBV7-8 CASSTTDTQYF
. TRBV7-9 CASSRALELFF
. TRBV5-1 CASSLRAQGNTEAFF
. TRBV2 CASSEADGFYSNQPQHF
TRBD2 TRBV5-4 CASSLGLAGNQETQYF